This entry describes one T cell receptor beta chain. The data were produced by immunoSEQ multiplex PCR, yet TCRdb's version contains in-frame clones alone and is incomplete. Among about 69,000 clones listed, 65% to 80% were seen once. Germline-derived CDR1 and CDR2 are SEHNR and FQNEAQ (reference sequence). There are 16 residues in the CDR3. The J segment lost 5 bases and the V segment lost 5 bases, leaving 11 bases of the junction unmatched. These data are taken from a study of OX40 agonist ivuxolimab in advanced cancers. Study at large: Ivuxolimab, an antibody acting as an agonist of OX40 (CD134), was used to treat patients. Three patients, one with hepatocellular carcinoma and two with cutaneous melanoma, responded partially.

This specimen was CD4+ or CD8+ T cells sorted from blood, taken in a trial of the OX40 agonist ivuxolimab. This chain joins TRBV7-9 and TRBJ2-3; the match to TRBD1 covers 9 bases. The source is an adult with an advanced solid tumor such as melanoma, head and neck, liver or kidney cancer. CDR3: CASSPLRQGGIDTQYF. In nucleotides, the CDR3 is TGTGCCAGCAGCCCGCTCCGACAGGGGGGGATAGATACGCAGTATTTT.